This T cell receptor (beta chain) was recovered during a study of cytomegalovirus exposure and HLA in healthy donors. Background on the study: Within an early data release were around 80 million unique TCRs drawn from HLA-typed donors.

Study-level results: Among the most significant clusters, several appeared linked to common viral pathogens in a later analysis.

With regard to this clone: Antigen specificity is unknown.

The study ran its PCR with 60 Vbeta and 13 Jbeta primers. Sequenced by immunoSEQ multiplex PCR; TCRdb stores in-frame clones only, minus some. The table includes some 130,000 clones, roughly 80% detected once. The material sequenced was PBMCs. This clonotype was sampled from a man aged 25-45 years in good health and CMV-seronegative.

The CDR3 DNA sequence: TGTGCCAGCAGGGGGGACAGCTCCTACGAGCAGTACTTC. Translation gives CASRGDSSYEQYF. This chain joins TRBV6-5 and TRBJ2-5, with TRBD1 matching over 7 bases. The end of the DNA is better explained by TRBJ2-7, so the J call may be wrong. The CDR3 length is 13 residues. Germline lookup yields CDR1 MNHEY and CDR2 SVGAGI.